This T cell receptor beta chain was identified in a study of T-cell reconstitution after alpha-beta-depleted transplantation in children. Germline V gene sequence: CDR1 LNHNV, CDR2 YYDKDF (reference sequence). The V end was cut by 4 bases, the J end by 4 bases, with 4 bases between. CDR3 length: 11 amino acids. Unique molecular identifiers were used in preparing the TCRbeta library. MiXCR, run by TCRdb on the PCR reads, gives a single entry per CDR3 protein. Of about 980,000 distinct CDR3 sequences in the sample, around 30% were seen once. Findings and limits, study-wide: Reports say that about two months after transplant, the alpha-beta T cells came out of several hundred graft clones that had expanded. In some patients, recipient T cells and intrathymic progenitors surviving conditioning explained high day-60 diversity. T-cell numbers and diversity one year post-transplant derived largely from freshly generated T cells.

A few counts support this clonotype. Antigen: not known. The source is a boy under two years old who had a stem cell transplant for SCID, so the T cells may come from the graft donor. The chain combines TRBV15 with TRBJ2-5; D is uncertain. The starting material was PBMCs, mostly from graft donor cells, obtained 360 days after TCRalphabeta/CD19-depleted stem cell transplant. The CDR3 region is CATSMRETQYF. The CDR3 coding sequence is TGTGCCACCAGCATGCGAGAGACCCAGTACTTC.